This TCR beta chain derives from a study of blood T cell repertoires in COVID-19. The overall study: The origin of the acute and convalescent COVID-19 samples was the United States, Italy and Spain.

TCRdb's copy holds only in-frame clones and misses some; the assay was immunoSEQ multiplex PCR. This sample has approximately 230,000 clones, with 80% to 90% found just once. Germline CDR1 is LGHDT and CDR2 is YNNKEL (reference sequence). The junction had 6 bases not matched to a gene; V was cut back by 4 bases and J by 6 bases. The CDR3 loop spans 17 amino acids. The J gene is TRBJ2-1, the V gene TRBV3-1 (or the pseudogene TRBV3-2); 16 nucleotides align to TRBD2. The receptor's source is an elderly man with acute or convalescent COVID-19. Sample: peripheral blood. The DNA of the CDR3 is TGTGCCAGCAGCCCACCGGGACTAGCGGGAGGGGGCAATGAGCAGTTCTTC. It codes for CASSPPGLAGGGNEQFF.